In this sample, the clone carrying this T cell receptor beta chain turned up once. These data come from a study of OX40 agonist ivuxolimab in advanced cancers. V shed 2 bases and J 7 bases; nucleotides not matched to a gene: 12. The germline gives CDR1 SGDLS, CDR2 YYNGEE. The CDR3 is 16 amino acids. Using immunoSEQ multiplex PCR, the repertoire was profiled, and TCRdb retains in-frame clones only, with some absent. There are 30,000 to 40,000 clones in the sample; around four fifths occur only once, and roughly 15% lies in the top ten. The sample here was CD4+ or CD8+ T cells sorted from blood, taken in a trial of the OX40 agonist ivuxolimab. V is TRBV9 and J is TRBJ2-1; 7 positions agree with TRBD2. This clonotype originated in an adult with an advanced solid tumor such as melanoma, head and neck, liver or kidney cancer. Here the CDR3 reads CASSVSLAGALNEQFF. The CDR3 region has the DNA TGTGCCAGCAGCGTGTCTCTGGCGGGAGCCTTAAATGAGCAGTTCTTC.